This section outlines one T cell receptor (beta chain) sequence together with its context. The data originate from a study of control samples from healthy donors and cancer patients. This table comes from immunoSEQ multiplex PCR, and its TCRdb copy is limited to in-frame clones, with some not included. The data show some 77,000 clones, roughly nine tenths seen once. The V gene's germline CDR1 is SGDLS and CDR2 YYNGEE. The CDR3 has 16 residues. Trimming took 3 bases from V and 5 from J; bases not matched to a gene: 6. The chain has TRBV9 and TRBJ2-1; 12 bases match TRBD2. The clonotype originates from an older woman in good health. The sample comprised blood. This chain's CDR3 is CASSARGLAGNNEQFF. The CDR3 DNA reads as TGTGCCAGCAGCGCGAGGGGACTAGCGGGCAACAATGAGCAGTTCTTC.